These 30 T cell receptor beta chains share one sample of origin, sequenced in a study of blood T cells in healthy people across ages. Sample-barcoded 5' priming and a J-beta primer mix drove a second PCR of roughly 6 to 12 cycles. TCRdb processed the 5' RACE reads anew with MiXCR; each CDR3 protein has one entry. The repertoire holds roughly 1,500,000 distinct CDR3 sequences, with approximately 38% as singletons. Material for sequencing was blood. These receptors were obtained from a woman between 18 and 30 years old in good health.

The sample holds a few counts of this clonotype. The J gene is TRBJ2-3, the V gene TRBV11-2, with unresolved D. Germline CDR1 reads SGHAT; CDR2 reads FQNNGV. Trimming shortened V by 2 bases and J by 3 bases, and 9 bases separated the two germline ends. This CDR3 region has 14 residues. CDR3 bases: TGTGCCAGCAGCTTATTCTTCGGAACAGATACGCAGTATTTT. Protein: CASSLFFGTDTQYF.

The sample holds a few counts of this clonotype. The rearrangement joins TRBV12-3 or TRBV12-4 to TRBJ1-2; D call uncertain. The CDR3 sequence is 15 residues long. The V end was cut by 1 base, the J end by 0 bases, with 9 bases between. CDR3 sequence reads: CASSLGYTTNYGYTF. The CDR3 region has the DNA TGTGCCAGCAGTTTAGGTTACACCACTAACTATGGCTACACCTTC.

In this sample, this clonotype turned up a few times. The gene calls are TRBV3-1 and TRBJ2-3, with 15 bases aligning to TRBD2. The CDR3 loop spans 18 amino acids. V shed 4 bases and J 2 bases; nucleotides not matched to a gene: 7. The germline CDR1 and CDR2 sequences are LGHDT and YNNKEL (reference sequence). CDR3 sequence (DNA): TGTGCCAGCAGCCTCCGAGGACTAGCGGGAGGGAACACAGATACGCAGTATTTT. This encodes CASSLRGLAGGNTDTQYF.

The chain recombines TRBV12-3 or TRBV12-4 with TRBJ1-2; 8 bases line up with TRBD1. V was clipped by 3 bases and J by 8 bases; unmatched bases: 11. This CDR3 has 15 amino acids. CDR3 protein: CASSFGDRKEEGYTF. CDR3 in DNA: TGTGCCAGCAGTTTTGGGGACAGGAAGGAGGAAGGCTACACCTTC.

This clonotype has more than one count but fewer than ten. CDR3 bases: TGTGCCAGCAGTTTATCAGCGGGGGCCCACAATGAGCAGTTCTTC. It specifies CASSLSAGAHNEQFF. This chain joins TRBV27 and TRBJ2-1, with 8 bases that match TRBD2. The junction had 3 bases not matched to a gene; V was cut back by 0 bases and J by 5 bases. Germline CDR1 MNHEY, CDR2 SMNVEV (reference sequence). The CDR3 runs to 15 residues.

J is TRBJ2-7 and V is TRBV29-1, with 7 bases identical to TRBD2. The CDR3 contains 13 residues. From germline, CDR1 is SQVTM and CDR2 ANQGSEA. V lost 3 bases to trimming and J lost 2 bases; unmatched junction nucleotides: 4. Here the CDR3 reads CSVEGLLPYEQYF. CDR3 DNA sequence: TGCAGCGTTGAGGGACTATTACCCTACGAGCAGTACTTC.

The J gene is TRBJ2-5, the V gene TRBV11-2; D gene ambiguous. Trimming removed 0 bases from V and 11 bases from J, with 16 bases in between. Germline V gives CDR1 SGHAT, CDR2 FQNNGV. CDR3 length equals 14 residues. The CDR3 reads CASSLDLGNNEQYF. The DNA of the CDR3 is TGTGCCAGCAGCTTAGATCTCGGCAACAATGAGCAGTACTTC.

The V and J genes are TRBV3-1 and TRBJ2-5; 9 positions match TRBD2. The CDR3 extends over 15 amino acids. V shed 4 bases and J 2 bases; nucleotides not matched to a gene: 5. Germline V CDR1 and CDR2: LGHDT, YNNKEL (reference sequence). The CDR3 region is CASSLAGEPQETQYF. For the CDR3, the DNA is TGTGCCAGCAGCCTAGCGGGGGAACCACAAGAGACCCAGTACTTC.

As for this clonotype: One junction end does not reproduce the germline sequence, and a read error may be involved. The chain combines TRBV7-8 with TRBJ2-7; 9 positions match TRBD1. The end of the DNA fits TRBJ2-5 better, so the J call may be wrong. Per the germline V gene, CDR1 is SGHVS and CDR2 is FQNEAQ. The CDR3 sequence is 16 residues long. CDR3 nucleotide sequence: TGTGCCGGCAGCTTGACAGTGACAGGGGGTGGAGAGACCCAGTACTTC. Amino acid sequence: CAGSLTVTGGGETQYF.

This rearrangement joins TRBV10-2 to TRBJ2-7; D unclear. The closer fit of TRBJ2-4 to the DNA end suggests the J call may be wrong. In germline, CDR1 is WSHSY, CDR2 SAAADI. The CDR3 length is 14 residues. For the CDR3, the DNA is TGCGCCAGCAGTGATTCTGGTGGCAAAAACATTCAGTACTTC. Translating it yields CASSDSGGKNIQYF.

The table lists this clonotype with a few counts. The chain couples TRBV20-1 to TRBJ2-5; 8 bases agree with TRBD2. The CDR3 totals 15 residues. Germline V gives CDR1 DFQATT, CDR2 SNEGSKA (reference sequence). V lost 4 bases, J lost 2 bases, and 9 bases stayed unmatched. The CDR3 coding sequence is TGCAGTGCTAACGGGGGGCGGGGGGAACAAGAGACCCAGTACTTC. This translates into CSANGGRGEQETQYF.

The CDR3 coding sequence is TGTGCCAGCAGTTACGCTAGCGGGACGACAGATACGCAGTATTTT. Protein: CASSYASGTTDTQYF. This chain links TRBV6-2 or TRBV6-3 with TRBJ2-3, with 9 bases aligning to TRBD2. In germline, CDR1 is MNHEY, CDR2 SVGEGT. The CDR3 length is 15 residues. V lost 2 bases to trimming and J lost 3 bases; unmatched junction nucleotides: 3.

This clonotype was seen more than once but under ten times. The chain is built from TRBV7-6 and TRBJ2-5; TRBD2 might be the D (6 bases). V was pared by 5 bases and J by 5 bases, with 27 bases between. Per the germline V gene, CDR1 is SGHVS and CDR2 is FNYEAQ. The CDR3 runs to 18 residues. The CDR3 here is CASSHESMDYAVRETQYF. CDR3 in DNA: TGTGCCAGCAGCCACGAATCGATGGACTATGCCGTAAGGGAGACCCAGTACTTC.

This clonotype was detected a few times. The chain is built from TRBV6-6 and TRBJ2-5; TRBD1 agrees at 11 bases. The CDR3 spans 14 residues. CDR1 MNHNY and CDR2 SVGAGI come from the germline V gene (reference sequence). V was pared by 6 bases and J by 5 bases, with 5 bases of the junction left unmatched. The CDR3 nucleotides read TGTGCCAGCAGGACGGACAGGGGGCGCGAGACCCAGTACTTC. Translating gives CASRTDRGRETQYF.

The chain carries TRBV12-3 or TRBV12-4 and TRBJ2-7, with a weak D call TRBD1 (5 bases). This CDR3 is 15 amino acids long. V was pared by 5 bases and J by 2 bases, with 16 bases between. The CDR3: CASSAHLGPAYEQYF. CDR3 sequence (DNA): TGTGCCAGCAGTGCGCATTTGGGGCCAGCCTACGAGCAGTACTTC.

The chain employs TRBV10-3 and TRBJ1-2, with a weak D call TRBD1 (5 bases). Germline V gene sequence: CDR1 ENHRY, CDR2 SYGVKD. V was trimmed by 2 bases and J by 13 bases, leaving 11 bases between them. The CDR3 spans 11 residues. CDR3 DNA: TGTGCCATCAGTGAGCTGGGGCAGGGCACCTTC. This codes for CAISELGQGTF.

V gene TRBV7-9 combines with J gene TRBJ2-2; TRBD1 agrees at 7 bases. Germline V gene lookup returns CDR1 SEHNR and CDR2 FQNEAQ (reference sequence). Trimming cost V 4 bases and J 4 bases; bases outside gene matches: 9. CDR3 length: 16 amino acids. CDR3 protein: CASSSAGDSSTGELFF. The CDR3 DNA reads TGTGCCAGCAGCTCCGCAGGGGACAGTAGCACCGGGGAGCTGTTTTTT.

This clonotype was seen at least ten times. This chain links TRBV12-3 or TRBV12-4 with TRBJ2-3; 12 bases fit TRBD2. The CDR3 is 16 amino acids. V shed 3 bases, J shed 4 bases, and the junction held 5 bases outside the gene matches. CDR3: CASSFGTSGSADTQYF. DNA of the CDR3: TGTGCCAGCAGTTTTGGGACTAGCGGGTCCGCAGATACGCAGTATTTT.

The chain couples TRBV20-1 to TRBJ2-1; 9 nucleotides align to TRBD2. Germline V lookup: CDR1 DFQATT, CDR2 SNEGSKA (reference sequence). J lost 4 bases, V lost 3 bases, and 4 bases had no gene match. CDR3 length: 14 residues. This CDR3 reads CSARVAGEYNEQFF. In DNA, the CDR3 is TGCAGTGCTAGGGTAGCGGGGGAGTACAATGAGCAGTTCTTC.

The rearrangement joins TRBV6-6 to TRBJ2-3, with D perhaps given as TRBD1 or TRBD2 (5 bases each). The CDR3 has 15 residues. Trimming took 0 bases from V and 4 from J, leaving 11 bases between them. Germline CDR1 reads MNHNY; CDR2 reads SVGAGI (reference sequence). The chain's CDR3 is CASSYSRGHADTQYF. CDR3 sequence (DNA): TGTGCCAGCAGTTACTCGAGGGGCCACGCAGATACGCAGTATTTT.

The chain couples TRBV6-5 to TRBJ1-2; a possible D gene is TRBD1 (6 bases). Trimming stripped 6 bases from V and 5 bases from J, with 19 bases between. Per the germline V gene, CDR1 is MNHEY and CDR2 is SVGAGI. The CDR3 totals 15 residues. Here the CDR3 DNA reads TGTGCCAGCAGCTATGGGGAGACAGGCTCATATGGCTACACCTTC. Amino acids: CASSYGETGSYGYTF.

This clonotype was seen a few times. The V call is TRBV11-1, the J call TRBJ2-1; 11 bases line up with TRBD2. The J call may be mistaken, given a closer DNA end match to TRBJ2-7. Germline V gives CDR1 SGHAT, CDR2 FQDESV (reference sequence). This CDR3 comprises 17 residues. The CDR3, as DNA: TGTGCCAGCAGCTTAGCATCTAGCGGGAGGTCCTACAATGAGCAGTACTTC. This encodes CASSLASSGRSYNEQYF.

This clonotype occurred a few times. The gene calls are TRBV20-1 and TRBJ2-5; 8 bases are a match to TRBD2. The CDR3 totals 17 residues. V lost 0 bases to trimming and J lost 5 bases; unmatched junction nucleotides: 14. The V gene's germline CDR1 is DFQATT and CDR2 SNEGSKA (reference sequence). The CDR3 coding sequence is TGCAGTGCTAGAGATGAGGTAGCGGGGTACCGTGGGGAGACCCAGTACTTC. The encoded protein is CSARDEVAGYRGETQYF.

The chain couples TRBV2 to TRBJ2-1; 12 bases match TRBD2. Germline CDR1 reads SNHLY; CDR2 reads FYNNEI. J lost 7 bases, V lost 6 bases, and 10 bases had no gene match. The CDR3 loop spans 16 amino acids. The CDR3 DNA sequence: TGTGCCAGCAGAGCAAAACTAGCGGGGGGAGGTAATGAGCAGTTCTTC. This encodes CASRAKLAGGGNEQFF.

The chain carries TRBV20-1 and TRBJ2-7; D might be TRBD2 (5 bases). The CDR3 runs 10 residues. V was trimmed by 5 bases and J by 7 bases, leaving 9 bases between them. Germline V gene sequence: CDR1 DFQATT, CDR2 SNEGSKA (reference sequence). The CDR3 spells CSAYGNEQYF. CDR3 DNA sequence: TGCAGTGCTTACGGGAATGAGCAGTACTTC.

The gene calls are TRBV3-1 and TRBJ1-1; D remains unclear. Trimming took off 3 bases at V and 1 base at J, with 9 bases between the two ends. CDR3 size: 14 residues. Germline lookup yields CDR1 LGHDT and CDR2 YNNKEL (reference sequence). The CDR3 nucleotides are TGTGCCAGCAGCCAGATAGGTAGGAACACTGAAGCTTTCTTT. This encodes CASSQIGRNTEAFF. Full variable domain (outside the CDR3, taken from reference TRBV3-1 and TRBJ1-1): DTAVSQTPKYLVTQMGNDKSIKCEQNLGHDTMYWYKQDSKKFLKIMFSYNNKELIINETVPNRFSPKSPDKAHLNLHINSLELGDSAVYFCASSQIGRNTEAFFGQGTRLTVV.

The sample holds a few counts of this clonotype. The V gene is TRBV7-2, the J gene TRBJ2-1; D may be TRBD1 (6 bases). Trimming left V 7 bases short and J 9 bases short, with 16 bases between. Germline CDR1 and CDR2: SGHTA and FQGNSA. The CDR3 is 13 residues long. CDR3 coding DNA: TGTGCCAGCACCCGACCTCAGGGGCGTGAGCAGTTCTTC. Protein product: CASTRPQGREQFF.

About this clonotype itself: The junction departs from germline at one end; a sequencing error may be responsible. In nucleotides, the CDR3 is TGTGCTAGCAGCGGGGGCAGGGGAAATGAGCAGTACTTC. Amino acid sequence: CASSGGRGNEQYF. The chain couples TRBV7-7 to TRBJ2-7; 8 nucleotides align to TRBD2. The CDR3 runs to 13 residues. The germline CDR1 and CDR2 sequences are SSHAT and FNYEAQ (reference sequence).

This chain connects TRBV6-1 to TRBJ2-2; D gene uncertain. Per the germline V gene, CDR1 is MNHNS and CDR2 is SASEGT. This CDR3 spans 16 amino acids. The V and J ends lost 1 base and 0 bases respectively, with 9 bases between them. The CDR3 nucleotides are TGTGCCAGCAGTGAAGAGATTTCCGCGAACACCGGGGAGCTGTTTTTT. Its protein is CASSEEISANTGELFF.

This clonotype was found once. A read error may account for a junction end that differs from germline. The rearrangement uses TRBV3-1 and TRBJ1-1, with TRBD1 as a possible D gene (6 bases). CDR3 length: 15 amino acids. The V gene's germline CDR1 is LGHDT and CDR2 YNNKEL (reference sequence). The chain's CDR3 is CACSQKGGGSTEAFF. CDR3 DNA sequence: TGTGCCTGCAGCCAAAAAGGGGGAGGGAGCACTGAAGCTTTCTTT. The whole variable domain, filled in from reference TRBV3-1 and TRBJ1-1, reads DTAVSQTPKYLVTQMGNDKSIKCEQNLGHDTMYWYKQDSKKFLKIMFSYNNKELIINETVPNRFSPKSPDKAHLNLHINSLELGDSAVYFCACSQKGGGSTEAFFGQGTRLTVV.